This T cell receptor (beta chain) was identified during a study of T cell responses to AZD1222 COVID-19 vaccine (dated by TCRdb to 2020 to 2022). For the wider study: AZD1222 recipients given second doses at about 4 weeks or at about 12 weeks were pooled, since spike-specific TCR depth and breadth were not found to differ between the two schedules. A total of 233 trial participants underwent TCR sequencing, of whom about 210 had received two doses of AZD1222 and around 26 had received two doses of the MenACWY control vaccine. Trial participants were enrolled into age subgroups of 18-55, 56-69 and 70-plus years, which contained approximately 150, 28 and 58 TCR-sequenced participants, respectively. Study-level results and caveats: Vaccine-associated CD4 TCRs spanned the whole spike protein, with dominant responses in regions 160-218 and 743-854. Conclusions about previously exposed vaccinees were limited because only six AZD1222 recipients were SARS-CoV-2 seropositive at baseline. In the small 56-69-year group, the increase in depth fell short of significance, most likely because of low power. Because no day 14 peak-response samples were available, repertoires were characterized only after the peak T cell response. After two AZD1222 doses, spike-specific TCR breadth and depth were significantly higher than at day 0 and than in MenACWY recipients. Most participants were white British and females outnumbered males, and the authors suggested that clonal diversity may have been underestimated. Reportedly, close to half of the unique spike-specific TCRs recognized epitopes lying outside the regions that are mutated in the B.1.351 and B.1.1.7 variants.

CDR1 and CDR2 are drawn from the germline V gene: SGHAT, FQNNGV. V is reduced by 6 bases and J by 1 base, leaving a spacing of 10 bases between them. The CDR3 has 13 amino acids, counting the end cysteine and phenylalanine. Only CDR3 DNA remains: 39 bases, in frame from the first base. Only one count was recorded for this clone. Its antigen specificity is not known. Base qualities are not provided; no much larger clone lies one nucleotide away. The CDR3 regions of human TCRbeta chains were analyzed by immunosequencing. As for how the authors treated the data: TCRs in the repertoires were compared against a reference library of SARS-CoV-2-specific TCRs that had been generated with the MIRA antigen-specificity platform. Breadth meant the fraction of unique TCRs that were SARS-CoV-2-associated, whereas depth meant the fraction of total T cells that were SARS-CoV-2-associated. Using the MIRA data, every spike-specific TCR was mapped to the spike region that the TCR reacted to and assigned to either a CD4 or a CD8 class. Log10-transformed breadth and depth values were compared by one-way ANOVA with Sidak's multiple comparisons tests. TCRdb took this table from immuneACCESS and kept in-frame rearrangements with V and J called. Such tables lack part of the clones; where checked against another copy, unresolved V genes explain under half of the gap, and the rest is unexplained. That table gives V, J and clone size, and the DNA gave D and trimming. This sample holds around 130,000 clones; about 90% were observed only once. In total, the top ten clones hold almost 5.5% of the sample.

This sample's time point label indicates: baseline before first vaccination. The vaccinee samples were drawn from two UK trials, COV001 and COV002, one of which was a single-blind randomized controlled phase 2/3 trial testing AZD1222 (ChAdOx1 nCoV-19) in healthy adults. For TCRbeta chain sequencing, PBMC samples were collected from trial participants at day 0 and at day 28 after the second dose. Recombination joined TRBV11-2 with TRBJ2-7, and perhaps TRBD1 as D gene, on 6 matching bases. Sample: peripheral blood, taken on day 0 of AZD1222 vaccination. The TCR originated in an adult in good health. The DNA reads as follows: TGTGCCAGCAGGTACACAGGGTCCTACGAGCAGTACTTC. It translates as CASRYTGSYEQYF.